Detailed here is one T cell receptor beta chain. Using over 8.5 ml of fresh peripheral blood, PBMCs were prepared. The germline gives CDR1 WSHSY, CDR2 SAAADI. The CDR3 has 12 residues. Trimming stripped 8 bases from V and 1 base from J, with 8 bases between. The source of the sample is a study of T cells in Graves' hyperthyroidism and ophthalmopathy. Study context: Pretreatment peripheral blood was obtained at initial diagnosis.

RNA transcripts provided the source from which TCR beta CDR3 regions were amplified. The HTBI primer set was used in a first-round RT-PCR of the TCR CDR3. TCRdb re-analysed the multiplex PCR reads in MiXCR, keeping a single row per CDR3 protein. The sample includes hundreds of thousands of distinct CDR3 sequences, around a third seen only once; the top ten take 30% to 40%. Sample: blood. The chain is built from TRBV10-2 and TRBJ1-1, with no clear D. The source of this sequence is a woman in her 40s with Graves' hyperthyroidism. CDR3 sequence: CASLVRNTEAFF. CDR3 nucleotides: TGCGCCAGCTTAGTCCGGAACACTGAAGCTTTCTTT.